Listed here are 11 T cell receptor beta chains from one sample, sequenced in a study of blood T cell repertoires in COVID-19. Sequencing was performed with immunoSEQ multiplex PCR; in TCRdb, only in-frame clones are kept and a portion is missing. Found here are some 120,000 clones, 69% of them singletons; the top ten hold approximately 2%. The sequenced sample was peripheral blood. These receptor sequences come from an older woman with acute or convalescent COVID-19.

The chain has TRBV4-3 and TRBJ1-6, with D unresolved. Germline CDR1 LGHNA, CDR2 YSLEER. The CDR3 runs 13 residues. V shed 2 bases and J shed 7 bases, with 6 bases lying between them. Here the CDR3 DNA reads TGCGCCAGCAGCCAACAAGAGAATTCACCCCTCCACTTT. Translation: CASSQQENSPLHF.

V is TRBV19 and J is TRBJ2-1, with 12 bases that match TRBD2. Germline loops: CDR1 LNHDA, CDR2 SQIVND (reference sequence). This CDR3 is built from 15 residues. V trimming: 3 bases; J trimming: 9 bases; junction bases outside the gene matches: 6. Here the CDR3 reads CASSILAGGQSEQFF. CDR3 coding DNA: TGTGCCAGTAGTATTCTAGCGGGGGGGCAAAGTGAGCAGTTCTTC.

In its sample, this clone was seen many times. The chain carries TRBV19 and TRBJ2-7; D unresolved. The CDR3 contains 13 residues. CDR1 and CDR2 from the germline V gene are LNHDA and SQIVND (reference sequence). V gave up 3 bases and J gave up 3 bases, with 9 bases separating them. CDR3 amino acids: CASSIQPSYEQYF. CDR3 DNA: TGTGCCAGTAGTATCCAGCCTAGCTACGAGCAGTACTTC.

V and J are TRBV5-5 and TRBJ2-2, with TRBD1 matching 8 bases. The CDR3 is 15 residues long. Germline V lookup: CDR1 SGHKS, CDR2 YYEKEE (reference sequence). Germline trimming cut 4 bases from V and 7 bases from J; bases unmatched to any gene: 9. Here the CDR3 DNA reads TGTGCCAGCAGCCTAAGACAGGGGTACGGCGGGGAGCTGTTTTTT. Translated: CASSLRQGYGGELFF.

This clone showed up just a few times. The genes are TRBV15 and TRBJ1-3, with D unresolved. V dropped 3 bases and J dropped 4 bases, with 13 bases sitting between them. This CDR3 has 15 residues. The V gene's germline CDR1 is LNHNV and CDR2 YYDKDF (reference sequence). The DNA for the CDR3 is TGTGCCACCAGCAGGCCCGGAGAGAACGGAAACACCATATATTTT. Residues: CATSRPGENGNTIYF.

This clone was seen only a few times. In DNA form, the CDR3 reads TGTGCCAGCAGCGGGACTAACGCCCGAAACGAGCAGTACTTC. This sequence encodes CASSGTNARNEQYF. The rearrangement joins TRBV7-9 to TRBJ2-7; 7 bases fit TRBD2. Germline V lookup: CDR1 SEHNR, CDR2 FQNEAQ (reference sequence). The CDR3 has 14 amino acids. Trimming removed 5 bases from V and 5 bases from J; junction bases left unmatched: 9.

This CDR3 reads CASSPPQGAAGYTF. CDR3 nucleotide sequence: TGTGCCAGCAGTCCCCCACAGGGGGCGGCTGGCTACACCTTC. The rearrangement links TRBV28 to TRBJ1-2; 9 bases are a match to TRBD1. There are 14 residues in the CDR3. The V gene's germline CDR1 is MDHEN and CDR2 SYDVKM. The ends lost 5 bases at V and 7 bases at J; junction bases unmatched: 8.

The chain employs TRBV5-5 and TRBJ2-1, with TRBD1 matching over 7 bases. This CDR3 is 16 amino acids long. Trimming cost V 5 bases and J 0 bases; bases outside gene matches: 8. The germline gives CDR1 SGHKS, CDR2 YYEKEE (reference sequence). The CDR3 spells CASRQQGTPSYNEQFF. The CDR3 nucleotides are TGTGCCAGCAGACAACAGGGGACCCCCTCCTACAATGAGCAGTTCTTC.

V is TRBV2 and J is TRBJ2-2, with D possibly TRBD2 on 5 matching bases. The germline gives CDR1 SNHLY, CDR2 FYNNEI. V shed 2 bases and J shed 7 bases, with 14 bases lying between them. This CDR3 is 15 amino acids long. The CDR3 here is CASSENPGYGGELFF. CDR3 nucleotide sequence: TGTGCCAGCAGTGAAAACCCGGGGTATGGCGGGGAGCTGTTTTTT.

This chain links TRBV12-5 with TRBJ1-3; D unresolved. Trimming stripped 1 base from V and 0 bases from J, with 7 bases between. The germline gives CDR1 LGHNT, CDR2 FRNRAP. The CDR3 spans 15 residues. The CDR3 DNA is TGTGCTAGTGGTTTGGGGGCTCACTCTGGAAACACCATATATTTT. Amino acids: CASGLGAHSGNTIYF.

This chain joins TRBV3-1 (or the pseudogene TRBV3-2) and TRBJ2-7, with 9 bases that match TRBD2. The CDR3 is made up of 14 amino acids. CDR1 and CDR2 (germline): LGHDT, YNNKEL (reference sequence). V lost 5 bases and J lost 0; bases outside the gene matches: 2. The CDR3 coding sequence is TGTGCCAGCAGCGTTAGCGGGAGCTCCTACGAGCAGTACTTC. This encodes CASSVSGSSYEQYF.